The clone carrying this T cell receptor beta chain occurred many times. This sample is part of a study of CD8 T cells in ankylosing spondylitis. From germline, CDR1 is MNHNY and CDR2 SVGAGI (reference sequence). V trimming: 5 bases; J trimming: 4 bases; junction bases outside the gene matches: 1. The CDR3 consists of 13 residues. For TCR beta, libraries came from quantitative 5'-RACE with molecular barcodes. TCRdb fed the 5' RACE reads into MiXCR, producing one record per CDR3 protein. Found here are about 240,000 distinct CDR3 sequences, around 10% of them singletons; the top ten hold approximately 6.6%.

The chain recombines TRBV6-6 with TRBJ1-1; 10 bases map to TRBD1. This receptor was taken from a male donor with ankylosing spondylitis or in good health (not recorded which). The sequenced sample consisted of blood, either unsorted or a sorted T cell fraction (not recorded which). This chain's CDR3 is CASSRTGGTEAFF. The CDR3 nucleotides read TGTGCCAGCAGTAGGACAGGGGGCACTGAAGCTTTCTTT.